This TCR beta chain was obtained from a study of T-cell memory formation after mild COVID-19. Constant-segment primers were used for 5'RACE, and the resulting TCR alpha and TCR beta cDNA libraries carried sample barcodes and UMIs. TCRdb re-analysed the 5' RACE reads in MiXCR, keeping a single row per CDR3 protein. The profile covers approximately 150,000 distinct CDR3 sequences, with under 25% appearing a single time and about 2% taken by the ten largest. Points from the study as a whole: Clones that shrank (day 15 to 85) were balanced CD4/CD8, whereas later expanders leaned CD4+. The finding that pre-infection memory included some responding clones suggested that cross-reactive memory joined.

A remark on this clonotype: No antigen is known for it.

The CDR3 length is 14 residues. CDR1 SGHDT and CDR2 YYEEEE come from the germline V gene. V shed 0 bases and J shed 3 bases, with 10 bases lying between them. The clonotype originates from an adult woman who had mild COVID-19 (a few samples of this study predate the infection). Cell type and time point are not known. V and J are TRBV5-6 and TRBJ2-7; a weak D match, TRBD1 (5 bases). Sequenced sample: PBMCs or a T cell subset sorted from them (not recorded which). DNA for the CDR3: TGTGCCAGCAGCTTGGGTATGGGGCACTACGAGCAGTACTTC. This codes for CASSLGMGHYEQYF.